Described below is a single T cell receptor beta chain sequence and its context. In assigning cohorts, the study relied on participant-reported clinical history. Cohort 3 donors counted as recovered after two negative PCRs, clearance, or resolved symptoms. Data came from immunoSEQ multiplex PCR; TCRdb stores just in-frame clones and leaves some out. This repertoire shows 160,000 or so clones, roughly 84% found once; its top ten account for roughly 8.6%. The CDR3 length is 15 residues. The V segment lost 2 bases and the J segment 2 bases; nucleotides outside the gene matches: 4. The germline V gene has CDR1 LNHNV and CDR2 YYDKDF (reference sequence). This sample was included in a study of blood T cell repertoires in COVID-19. Looking at the study overall: Sample material is recorded as cDNA or gDNA derived from T cells, B-cell-depleted T cells, or PBMCs.

This clonotype was obtained from a woman in her forties or fifties who had recovered from COVID-19. This chain links TRBV15 with TRBJ1-1; 8 nucleotides agree with TRBD1. Sequenced input: PBMCs or T cells enriched from blood (not recorded which). CDR3 DNA sequence: TGTGCCACCAGCAGACCTGGGACAGGCAACACTGAAGCTTTCTTT. This encodes CATSRPGTGNTEAFF.